This TCR beta chain was captured by sequencing in a study of shared clonotypes between healthy human individuals. On the study more broadly: Researchers assigned three CD4 naive, three CD4 memory, two CD8 naive and one CD8 memory plate to each donor. Overall study results and limits: The sampled material consisted only of blood, and tissue repertoires are likely to differ. Sorted-subset samples were not fully sequenced, rarefaction indicated.

As regards this clone: Antigen: not known.

CD45RO negativity and positive selection for CCR7 defined naive CD8 cells, a population that excluded terminally differentiated effector memory CD45RA+ cells. A deep-level run was used for the assay. Using immunoSEQ multiplex PCR, the repertoire was profiled, and TCRdb retains in-frame clones only, with some absent. There are fewer than 800,000 clones in the sample; about 90% occur only once, and approximately 24% lies in the top ten. The V gene lost 4 bases and the J gene lost 2 bases, with 15 bases spanning the gap. Germline V gene sequence: CDR1 KGHSH, CDR2 LQKENI. The CDR3 is 16 amino acids. The V and J genes are TRBV18 and TRBJ2-1; a possible D gene is TRBD2 (5 bases). Material for sequencing was naive CD8+ T cells sorted from blood. The origin of this receptor is a man under 40 in good health. The CDR3, as DNA: TGTGCCAGCTCACATCCTAGGAGCGGCGCCTACAATGAGCAGTTCTTC. It codes for CASSHPRSGAYNEQFF.